A single sample is the source of the 19 T cell receptor beta chains below, sequenced in a study of neoadjuvant anti-PD-1 for oral cavity cancer. Measured with immunoSEQ multiplex PCR; TCRdb has only the in-frame clones, and not every one. The sample carries around 8,900 clones, around 70% recorded once. Indicated time point: after neoadjuvant nivolumab, at surgical resection. Here the sequenced sample was PBMCs, taken after nivolumab (anti-PD-1) treatment. The receptors were sampled from a person aged 35-80 years with oral cavity squamous cell carcinoma.

This chain joins TRBV7-3 and TRBJ2-7; D unresolved. Germline V CDR1 and CDR2: SGHTA, FQGTGA. The CDR3 runs to 13 residues. Trimming took off 1 base at V and 8 bases at J, with 12 bases between the two ends. The CDR3 is CASSLKRDGQQYF. CDR3 DNA sequence: TGTGCCAGCAGCTTAAAACGAGACGGACAGCAGTACTTC.

This chain links TRBV7-9 with TRBJ1-1; D unclear. CDR3 length: 15 residues. The germline gives CDR1 SEHNR, CDR2 FQNEAQ (reference sequence). The V and J ends lost 1 base and 5 bases respectively, with 14 bases between them. CDR3 residues: CASSLGLFRGTEAFF. CDR3 DNA: TGTGCCAGCAGCTTAGGATTATTCCGAGGTACTGAAGCTTTCTTT.

The chain employs TRBV5-8 and TRBJ1-2; tentative D call: TRBD1 (5 bases). This CDR3 contains 15 residues. The germline CDR1 and CDR2 sequences are SGHTS and YDEGEE. Between the trimmed V and J ends, which lost 4 bases and 1 base, there was a span of 14 bases. CDR3 region: CASSRLDSYNYGYTF. CDR3 sequence (DNA): TGTGCCAGCAGCCGCCTCGACAGCTATAACTATGGCTACACCTTC.

The chain joins TRBV6-5 to TRBJ1-1, with D perhaps matching TRBD1 (5 bases). V was cut by 0 bases and J by 4 bases, with 9 bases left in between. CDR1 and CDR2 (germline): MNHEY, SVGAGI. This CDR3 is built from 14 residues. CDR3 coding DNA: TGTGCCAGCAGTTACTCCGGGGGTAGCACTGAAGCTTTCTTT. It translates to CASSYSGGSTEAFF.

The V gene is TRBV12-5, the J gene TRBJ1-5; D gene unclear. This CDR3 has 13 residues. The V and J ends lost 6 bases and 3 bases respectively, with 9 bases between them. CDR1 and CDR2 from the germline V gene are LGHNT and FRNRAP. CDR3 coding DNA: TGTGCTAGTGGGACAATTACCAATCAGCCCCAGCATTTT. Protein sequence: CASGTITNQPQHF.

V gene TRBV11-3 combines with J gene TRBJ2-2; D not certain. Germline CDR1 SGHNT, CDR2 YENEEA. Trimming shortened V by 1 base and J by 5 bases, and 8 bases separated the two germline ends. The CDR3 is 14 residues long. The chain's CDR3 is CASSLVAGTGELFF. In nucleotides, the CDR3 is TGTGCCAGCAGCTTAGTGGCAGGAACCGGGGAGCTGTTTTTT. Full variable domain (rest looked up from reference TRBV11-3 and TRBJ2-2): EAGVVQSPRYKIIEKKQPVAFWCNPISGHNTLYWYLQNLGQGPELLIRYENEEAVDDSQLPKDRFSAERLKGVDSTLKIQPAELGDSAVYLCASSLVAGTGELFFGEGSRLTVL.

V gene TRBV13 combines with J gene TRBJ2-3; unclear D gene. The CDR3 contains 11 residues. The germline gives CDR1 PRHDT, CDR2 FYEKMQ (reference sequence). Trimming removed 10 bases at V and 4 bases at J, with 9 bases between. CDR3 nucleotide sequence: TGTGCCACCCGTAGGGCAGATACGCAGTATTTT. The encoded protein is CATRRADTQYF. The complete variable domain, with remaining parts taken from reference TRBV13 and TRBJ2-3, reads AAGVIQSPRHLIKEKRETATLKCYPIPRHDTVYWYQQGPGQDPQFLISFYEKMQSDKGSIPDRFSAQQFSDYHSELNMSSLELGDSALYFCATRRADTQYFGPGTRLTVL.

This clone showed up just a few times. The rearrangement links TRBV6-1 to TRBJ1-1; D gene unclear. CDR1 is MNHNS, CDR2 SASEGT, per germline. Trimming removed 1 base from V and 4 bases from J, with 7 bases in between. The CDR3 extends over 13 amino acids. The CDR3 is CASSEVDGTEAFF. The CDR3 DNA is TGTGCCAGCAGTGAAGTTGACGGCACTGAAGCTTTCTTT.

This clone was counted a few times. This rearrangement joins TRBV6-4 to TRBJ2-3, with D hard to call. The CDR3 runs to 14 residues. Trimming removed 0 bases at V and 2 bases at J, with 6 bases between. Germline V gene data show CDR1 as MRHNA and CDR2 as SNTAGT. Written as DNA, the CDR3 is TGTGCCAGCAGTGACTCAAGGGACACAGATACGCAGTATTTT. Amino acids: CASSDSRDTDTQYF.

This clone was picked up a small number of times. The V gene is TRBV6-1, the J gene TRBJ1-5, with D perhaps matching TRBD1 (5 bases). The CDR3 totals 15 residues. Trimming left V 7 bases short and J 2 bases short, with 15 bases between. CDR1 is MNHNS, CDR2 SASEGT, per germline. The CDR3 here is CASTARDWGNQPQHF. In nucleotides, the CDR3 is TGTGCCAGCACAGCCCGGGACTGGGGCAATCAGCCCCAGCATTTT.

The chain joins TRBV9 to TRBJ1-1, with D possibly matching TRBD1 (6 bases). The CDR3 loop spans 15 amino acids. The V end was cut by 0 bases, the J end by 5 bases, with 14 bases between. Germline V gene lookup returns CDR1 SGDLS and CDR2 YYNGEE. CDR3 DNA: TGTGCCAGCAGCGTAGAGGGACACACCAGAACTGAAGCTTTCTTT. This encodes CASSVEGHTRTEAFF.

The chain has TRBV30 and TRBJ1-1; D is unclear. CDR1 GTSNPN and CDR2 SVGIG come from the germline V gene (reference sequence). Trimming pared 0 bases from V and 7 bases from J, leaving 12 bases between. This CDR3 comprises 13 residues. CDR3 in amino acids: CAWSVRRLGEAFF. DNA of the CDR3: TGTGCCTGGAGTGTCCGACGCCTTGGTGAAGCTTTCTTT.

The gene calls are TRBV2 and TRBJ2-1; TRBD2 is a possible D gene (6 bases). V gave up 4 bases and J gave up 6 bases, with 16 bases separating them. CDR3 length: 15 residues. Germline V CDR1 and CDR2: SNHLY, FYNNEI. The CDR3 nucleotides read TGTGCCAGCAGTGTTAGGGCGGGGCAACCCAATGAGCAGTTCTTC. Encoded protein: CASSVRAGQPNEQFF. The variable domain in full, with the rest retrieved from reference TRBV2 and TRBJ2-1, is EPEVTQTPSHQVTQMGQEVILRCVPISNHLYFYWYRQILGQKVEFLVSFYNNEISEKSEIFDDQFSVERPDGSNFTLKIRSTKLEDSAMYFCASSVRAGQPNEQFFGPGTRLTVL.

V gene TRBV21-1 combines with J gene TRBJ1-2. TRBV21-1 is labeled a pseudogene. The CDR3 runs 13 residues. CDR3 coding DNA: TGTGCCAGCAGCAAAGGTCGAATCCATGGCTACACCTTC. Translating it yields CASSKGRIHGYTF.

The CDR3 protein is CASSPRTGVNTEAFF. The CDR3 DNA sequence: TGCGCCAGCAGCCCTAGGACAGGGGTGAACACTGAAGCTTTCTTT. The chain uses TRBV4-1 and TRBJ1-1; 9 bases are a match to TRBD1. The CDR3 is 15 amino acids. Germline CDR1 and CDR2: MGHRA and YSYEKL. The J segment lost 0 bases and the V segment lost 4 bases, leaving 3 bases of the junction unmatched.

The rearrangement links TRBV25-1 to TRBJ1-1, with TRBD1 as a possible D gene (6 bases). The germline CDR1 and CDR2 sequences are MGHDK and SYGVNS. V gave up 2 bases and J gave up 1 base, with 14 bases separating them. CDR3 size: 16 residues. Here the CDR3 DNA reads TGTGCCAGCAGTGAACCGAGGGGGGGTAGGAACACTGAAGCTTTCTTT. Translated, it gives CASSEPRGGRNTEAFF.

This sequence joins TRBV5-4 and TRBJ2-3; 8 positions agree with TRBD1. The CDR3 runs to 14 residues. Losses at the gene ends were 4 bases for V and 4 bases for J; bases not matched to a gene: 5. Germline-derived CDR1 and CDR2 are SGHNT and YYREEE (reference sequence). The CDR3 reads CASSRNRGSDTQYF. CDR3 DNA: TGTGCCAGCAGCAGGAACAGGGGGTCAGATACGCAGTATTTT. Variable domain in full (rest from reference TRBV5-4 and TRBJ2-3): ETGVTQSPTHLIKTRGQQVTLRCSSQSGHNTVSWYQQALGQGPQFIFQYYREEENGRGNFPPRFSGLQFPNYSSELNVNALELDDSALYLCASSRNRGSDTQYFGPGTRLTVL.

The chain combines TRBV7-6 with TRBJ2-2; 7 bases are a match to TRBD1. J gave up 2 bases and V 4 bases, and 7 bases lay outside the gene matches. The CDR3 extends over 16 amino acids. Looked up from germline, CDR1 is SGHVS and CDR2 is FNYEAQ. CDR3 DNA sequence: TGTGCCAGCAGCTCCCACCGGGACAGTAACACCGGGGAGCTGTTTTTT. Protein sequence: CASSSHRDSNTGELFF. Full variable domain (outside the CDR3, taken from reference TRBV7-6 and TRBJ2-2): GAGVSQSPRYKVTKRGQDVALRCDPISGHVSLYWYRQALGQGPEFLTYFNYEAQQDKSGLPNDRFSAERPEGSISTLTIQRTEQRDSAMYRCASSSHRDSNTGELFFGEGSRLTVL.

The chain links TRBV6-5 to TRBJ1-1; D might be TRBD1 (5 bases). Germline-derived CDR1 and CDR2 are MNHEY and SVGAGI. This CDR3 contains 15 residues. Trimming removed 5 bases at V and 1 base at J, with 14 bases between. This CDR3 is CASSPAGQQNTEAFF. In DNA, the CDR3 is TGTGCCAGCAGTCCCGCGGGGCAGCAGAACACTGAAGCTTTCTTT.